A selection of T cell receptor beta chains follows, all from one sample in a study of regulatory T cells in long-lasting Graves disease. Each CDR3 protein gets one entry after TCRdb re-called the multiplex PCR reads with MiXCR. The profile shows approximately 350,000 distinct CDR3 sequences, 16% of them singletons. The same specimen was also included in a second study, on T cells in Graves' hyperthyroidism and ophthalmopathy.

The sample was peripheral blood mononuclear cells (PBMCs), taken at new diagnosis, from a patient treated with antithyroid drugs. The receptors derive from a man in his forties with Graves disease. CDR3s include the opening cysteine and the closing phenylalanine or tryptophan. A D gene is named only where the DNA matches it firmly. Clone size is stated in some rows and not others, as once, few, many or a class when expanded.

CSASDNSGANVLTF	TGCAGTGCTTCCGATAACTCTGGGGCCAACGTCCTGACTTTC	many	TRBJ2-6	TRBV20-1	NA
CSAATGETQYF	TGCAGTGCCGCGACCGGAGAGACCCAGTACTTC	NA	TRBJ2-5	TRBV20-1	NA
CASSEGDVKLFF	TGTGCCAGCAGTGAGGGGGATGTAAAACTGTTTTTT	NA	TRBJ1-4	TRBV2	NA
CATSDPPDRGSSTGELFF	TGTGCCACCAGTGATCCCCCGGACAGGGGATCCTCCACCGGGGAGCTGTTTTTT	NA	TRBJ2-2	TRBV24-1	TRBD1
CAWSGGMNQPQHF	TGTGCCTGGAGTGGAGGGATGAATCAGCCCCAGCATTTT	many	TRBJ1-5	TRBV30	NA
CASSLPGVQQFF	TGTGCCAGCAGTTTGCCCGGGGTCCAGCAGTTCTTC	many	TRBJ2-1	TRBV12-3/TRBV12-4	NA
CASSYPDGDRAEAFF	TGTGCCAGCAGTTATCCAGACGGAGATCGCGCTGAAGCTTTCTTT	many	TRBJ1-1	TRBV6-9	NA
CAISYRGDEQYF	TGTGCCATCAGTTACAGGGGAGACGAGCAGTACTTC	few	TRBJ2-7	TRBV10-3	TRBD1
CASSQGYRLADSYNEQFF	TGCGCCAGCAGCCAAGGTTATCGGCTAGCGGACTCCTACAATGAGCAGTTCTTC	many	TRBJ2-1	TRBV4-1	TRBD2
CASSLRFWGHDTEAFF	TGTGCCAGCAGCTTACGCTTCTGGGGGCATGACACTGAAGCTTTCTTT	many	TRBJ1-1	TRBV11-2	NA
CASSDSPPDTQYF	TGTGCCAGCAGTGACTCTCCGCCAGATACGCAGTATTTT	many	TRBJ2-3	TRBV2	NA
CASSLSRGNTIYF	TGTGCCAGCAGTTTATCCAGGGGAAACACCATATATTTT	many	TRBJ1-3	TRBV12-3/TRBV12-4	NA
CASSLRETGVLSNQPQHF	TGCGCCAGCAGCCTACGGGAGACAGGGGTTTTGAGCAATCAGCCCCAGCATTTT	NA	TRBJ1-5	TRBV4-1	TRBD1